This T cell receptor beta chain was profiled in a study of T cell responses to AZD1222 COVID-19 vaccine. The table came from immunoSEQ multiplex PCR; TCRdb's copy has only in-frame clones and leaves some out. The sample carries about 100,000 clones, more than 70% recorded once. Study conclusions and caveats: Vaccination with two AZD1222 doses was followed by a rise in Spike-specific TCR breadth and depth. Donors were largely white British and mainly female; clonal diversity was possibly underestimated. With dominance at 160-218 and 743-854, vaccine-associated CD4 TCRs spanned spike.

CDR3 length: 14 amino acids. Looked up from germline, CDR1 is MNHEY and CDR2 is SVGEGT. With 5 bases removed from V and 5 bases from J, the gap between germline ends came to 16 bases. Note on this clone: Its antigen is as yet unknown.

The sample here was peripheral blood, taken on day 0 of MenACWY control vaccination. The TCR sequence derives from an adult in good health. This chain links TRBV6-2 or TRBV6-3 with TRBJ2-7; possibly TRBD2 for D (5 bases). CDR3 nucleotides: TGTGCCAGCAGTCCCCCAGCGGAGAGCGACGAGCAGTACTTC. As protein: CASSPPAESDEQYF.